This TCR beta chain was recorded in a study of T cell responses to AZD1222 COVID-19 vaccine. Notes on this clone: Its antigen is unknown.

Study-wide results and limits: The number of AZD1222 recipients seropositive at baseline was only 6 or 7. The donor cohort was predominantly white British with a female majority, and clonal diversity may have been underestimated. Once two AZD1222 doses were given, Spike-specific TCR breadth and depth went up. The study sampled repertoires only after the peak T cell response.

The repertoire was sequenced with immunoSEQ multiplex PCR; TCRdb's copy has only in-frame clones and lacks some. This sample has some 150,000 clones; approximately 90% occur once, and the top ten carry roughly 4.3%. The specimen was peripheral blood, collected on day 0 of MenACWY control vaccination. This clonotype originated in an adult in good health.

CDR3 in amino acids: CASNTDGREAFF. The CDR3 DNA is TGTGCCAGCAACACTGACGGCCGTGAAGCTTTCTTT. J is TRBJ1-1 and V is TRBV11-3; D ambiguous. The CDR3 has 12 residues. The germline V gene encodes CDR1 SGHNT and CDR2 YENEEA. V was clipped by 7 bases and J by 7 bases, with 13 bases between them. Complete variable domain (other parts from reference TRBV11-3 and TRBJ1-1): EAGVVQSPRYKIIEKKQPVAFWCNPISGHNTLYWYLQNLGQGPELLIRYENEEAVDDSQLPKDRFSAERLKGVDSTLKIQPAELGDSAVYLCASNTDGREAFFGQGTRLTVV.